The source of this TCR beta chain is a study of Ad26.COV2.S vaccination and SARS-CoV-2 variants. Across the whole study: Intramuscularly, Ad26.COV2.S was given either once or twice, 56 days apart. Findings of the study overall: Possibly, TCR breadth and depth analyses underestimated total T cell responses. Vaccine recipients posted higher spike-specific TCR breadth than their placebo counterparts.

Treatment given: some 20 received Ad26.COV2.S at low or high dose, single or two shots; about 5 received placebo; per-sample allocation not given. Day 63 after the first vaccine or placebo injection was the time point for sampling. Details on this clone: Its antigen is currently unknown.

Data came from immunoSEQ multiplex PCR; TCRdb stores just in-frame clones and leaves some out. The sample holds roughly 250,000 clones, roughly 87% seen once. The ends were cut back, 6 bases at V and 9 bases at J, with 9 bases in the middle. The CDR3 runs 11 residues. The receptor's source is a person aged 18-60 years who received the Ad26.COV2.S COVID-19 vaccine or a placebo. V usage is TRBV12-3 or TRBV12-4 and J usage is TRBJ2-4; D may be TRBD2 (6 bases). The sample consisted of peripheral blood, taken in a trial of Ad26.COV2.S vaccine versus placebo. The DNA of the CDR3 is TGTGCCAGCAGACTCGGGAGCATTCAGTACTTC. As protein: CASRLGSIQYF.